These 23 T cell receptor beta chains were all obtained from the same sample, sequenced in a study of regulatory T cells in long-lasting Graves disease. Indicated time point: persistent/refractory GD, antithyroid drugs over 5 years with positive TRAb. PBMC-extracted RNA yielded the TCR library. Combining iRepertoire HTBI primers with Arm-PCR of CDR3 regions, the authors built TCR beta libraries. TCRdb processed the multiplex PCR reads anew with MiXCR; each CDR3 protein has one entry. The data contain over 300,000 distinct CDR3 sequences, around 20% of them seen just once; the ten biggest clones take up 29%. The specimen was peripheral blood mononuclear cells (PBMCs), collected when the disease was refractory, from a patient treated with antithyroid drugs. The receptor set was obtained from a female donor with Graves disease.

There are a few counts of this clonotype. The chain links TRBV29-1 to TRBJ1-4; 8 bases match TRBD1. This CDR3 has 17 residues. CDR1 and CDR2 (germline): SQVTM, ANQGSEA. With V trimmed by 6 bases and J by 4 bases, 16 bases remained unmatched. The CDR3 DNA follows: TGCAGCGTATTACGCCCGACAGGGGCCGGCGGTAATGAAAAACTGTTTTTT. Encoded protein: CSVLRPTGAGGNEKLFF.

CDR3 DNA: TGCAGTGCTAGATGGTCGAGCTCCTACGAGCAGTACTTC. This codes for CSARWSSSYEQYF. The rearrangement uses TRBV20-1 and TRBJ2-7; D uncertain. The CDR3 is 13 amino acids. Trimming pared 2 bases from V and 0 bases from J, leaving 8 bases between. The germline V gene encodes CDR1 DFQATT and CDR2 SNEGSKA (reference sequence).

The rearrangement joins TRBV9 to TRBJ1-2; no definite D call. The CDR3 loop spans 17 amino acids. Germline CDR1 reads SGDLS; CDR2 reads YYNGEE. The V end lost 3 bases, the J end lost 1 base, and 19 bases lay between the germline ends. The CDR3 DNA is TGTGCCAGCAGCGAGGAAAGAGTAGGGTCCGGTAACTATGGCTACACCTTC. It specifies CASSEERVGSGNYGYTF.

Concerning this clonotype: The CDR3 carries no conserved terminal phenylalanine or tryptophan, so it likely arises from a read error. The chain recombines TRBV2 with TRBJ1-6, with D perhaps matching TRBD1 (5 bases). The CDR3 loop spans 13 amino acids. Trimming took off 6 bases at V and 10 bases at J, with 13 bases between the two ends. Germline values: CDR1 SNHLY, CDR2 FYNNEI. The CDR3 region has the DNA TGTGCCAGCAGAGTCCAGGCAGGGTCACCCCTCCACTCT. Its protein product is CASRVQAGSPLHS.

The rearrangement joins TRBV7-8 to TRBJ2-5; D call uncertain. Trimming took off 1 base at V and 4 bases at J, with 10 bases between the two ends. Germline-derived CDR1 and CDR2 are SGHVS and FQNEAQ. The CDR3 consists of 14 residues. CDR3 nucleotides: TGTGCCAGCAGCTTAGGACGGTTCACAGAGACCCAGTACTTC. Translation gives CASSLGRFTETQYF.

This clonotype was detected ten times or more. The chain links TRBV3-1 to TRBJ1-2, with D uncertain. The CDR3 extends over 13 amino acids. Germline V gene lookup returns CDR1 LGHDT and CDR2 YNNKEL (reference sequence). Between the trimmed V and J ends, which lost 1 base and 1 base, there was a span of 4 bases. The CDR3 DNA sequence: TGTGCCAGCAGCCAAGTGGGTAACTATGGCTACACCTTC. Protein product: CASSQVGNYGYTF.

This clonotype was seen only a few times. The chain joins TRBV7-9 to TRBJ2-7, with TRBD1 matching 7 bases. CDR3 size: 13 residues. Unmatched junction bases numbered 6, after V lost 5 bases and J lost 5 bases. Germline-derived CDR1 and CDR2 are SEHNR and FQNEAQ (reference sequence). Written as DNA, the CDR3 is TGTGCCAGCAGCGTAAAGACAGGGAACGAGCAGTACTTC. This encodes CASSVKTGNEQYF.

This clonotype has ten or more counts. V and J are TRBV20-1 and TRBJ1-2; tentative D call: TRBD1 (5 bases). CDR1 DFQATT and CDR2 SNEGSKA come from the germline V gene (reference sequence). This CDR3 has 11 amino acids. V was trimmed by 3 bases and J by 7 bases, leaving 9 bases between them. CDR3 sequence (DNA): TGCAGTGCTAGCGAGGGGTCTGGCTACACCTTC. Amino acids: CSASEGSGYTF.

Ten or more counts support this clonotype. The CDR3 bases are TGCAGCCCATCCCAAGCAAGACAACGGAACACTGAAGCTTTCTTT. Translation: CSPSQARQRNTEAFF. This chain links TRBV20-1 with TRBJ1-1; D not certain. The CDR3 extends over 15 amino acids. CDR1 is DFQATT and CDR2 is SNEGSKA in the germline V gene (reference sequence).

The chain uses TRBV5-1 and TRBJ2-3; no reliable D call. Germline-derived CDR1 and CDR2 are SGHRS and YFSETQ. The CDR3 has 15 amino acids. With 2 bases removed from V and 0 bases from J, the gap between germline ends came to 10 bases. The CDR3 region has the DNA TGCGCCAGCAGCTTCTCAAGAACTAGCACAGATACGCAGTATTTT. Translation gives CASSFSRTSTDTQYF.

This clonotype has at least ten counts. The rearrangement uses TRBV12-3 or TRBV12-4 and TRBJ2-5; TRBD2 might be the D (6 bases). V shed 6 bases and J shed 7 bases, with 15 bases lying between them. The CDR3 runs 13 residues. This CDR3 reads CASSPPGRGTQYF. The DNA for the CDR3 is TGTGCCAGCAGCCCGCCAGGGCGGGGGACCCAGTACTTC.

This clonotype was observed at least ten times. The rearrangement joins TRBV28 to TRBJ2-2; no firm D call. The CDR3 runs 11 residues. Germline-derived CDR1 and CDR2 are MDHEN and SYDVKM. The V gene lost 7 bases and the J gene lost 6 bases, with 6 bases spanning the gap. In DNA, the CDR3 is TGTGCCAGCATTTGGGCCGGGGAGCTGTTTTTT. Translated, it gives CASIWAGELFF.

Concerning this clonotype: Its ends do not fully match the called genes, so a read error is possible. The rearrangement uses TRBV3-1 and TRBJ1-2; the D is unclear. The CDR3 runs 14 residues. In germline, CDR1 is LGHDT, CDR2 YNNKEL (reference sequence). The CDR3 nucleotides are TGTGCCAGCAGCCCTCGCCGGGGAGACTATGGCCACACCTTC. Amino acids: CASSPRRGDYGHTF.

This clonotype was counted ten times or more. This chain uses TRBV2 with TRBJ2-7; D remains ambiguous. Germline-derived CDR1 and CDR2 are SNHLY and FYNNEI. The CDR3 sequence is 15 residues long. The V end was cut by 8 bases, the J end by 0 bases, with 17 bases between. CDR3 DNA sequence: TGTGCCAGCGGTTTTTCGAGACGGAGCTCCTACGAGCAGTACTTC. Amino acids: CASGFSRRSSYEQYF.

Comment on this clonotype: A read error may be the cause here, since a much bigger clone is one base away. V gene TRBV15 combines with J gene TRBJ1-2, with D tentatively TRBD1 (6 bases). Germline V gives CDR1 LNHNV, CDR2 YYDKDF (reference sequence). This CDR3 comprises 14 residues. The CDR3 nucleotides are TGTGCCACCAGCAGAGGAAACAGGGTCGAAGGCTGCACCTTC. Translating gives CATSRGNRVEGCTF.

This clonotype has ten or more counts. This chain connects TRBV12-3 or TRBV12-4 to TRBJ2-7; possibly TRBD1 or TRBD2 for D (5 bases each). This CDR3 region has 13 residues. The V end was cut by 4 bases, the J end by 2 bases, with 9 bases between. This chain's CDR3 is CASSSGSPYEQYF. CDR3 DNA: TGTGCCAGCAGTTCAGGGAGCCCCTACGAGCAGTACTTC.

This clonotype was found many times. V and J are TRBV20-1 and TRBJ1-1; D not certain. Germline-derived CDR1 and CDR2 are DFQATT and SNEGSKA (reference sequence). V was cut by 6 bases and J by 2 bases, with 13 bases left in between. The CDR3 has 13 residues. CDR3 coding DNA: TGCAGTGCCACCGGGGTGGTCAACACTGAAGCTTTCTTT. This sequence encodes CSATGVVNTEAFF.

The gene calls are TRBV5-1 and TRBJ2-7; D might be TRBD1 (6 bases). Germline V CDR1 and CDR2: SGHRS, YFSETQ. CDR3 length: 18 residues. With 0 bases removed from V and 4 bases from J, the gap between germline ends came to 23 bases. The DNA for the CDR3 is TGCGCCAGCAGCTTGGCCGGAGGTGGAACAGGGTGGTTGTACGAGCAGTACTTC. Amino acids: CASSLAGGGTGWLYEQYF.

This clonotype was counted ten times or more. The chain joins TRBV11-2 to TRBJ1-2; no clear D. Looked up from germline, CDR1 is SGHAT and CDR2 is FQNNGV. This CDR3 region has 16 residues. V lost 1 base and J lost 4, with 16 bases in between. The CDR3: CASSLVLSDVIYGYTF. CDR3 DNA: TGTGCCAGCAGCTTAGTTCTTTCCGACGTGATCTATGGCTACACCTTC. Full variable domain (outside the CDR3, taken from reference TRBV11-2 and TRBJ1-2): EAGVAQSPRYKIIEKRQSVAFWCNPISGHATLYWYQQILGQGPKLLIQFQNNGVVDDSQLPKDRFSAERLKGVDSTLKIQPAKLEDSAVYLCASSLVLSDVIYGYTFGSGTRLTVV.

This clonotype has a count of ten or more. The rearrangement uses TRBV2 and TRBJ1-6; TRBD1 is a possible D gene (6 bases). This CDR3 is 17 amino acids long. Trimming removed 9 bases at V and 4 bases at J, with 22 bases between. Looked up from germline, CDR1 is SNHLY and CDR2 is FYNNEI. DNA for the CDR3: TGTGCCAGTACCCGGACAGCAAGTACGGGTTATAATTCACCCCTCCACTTT. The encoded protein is CASTRTASTGYNSPLHF.

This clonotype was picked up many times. The CDR3 DNA reads as TGTGCCAGCAGCCCCTGGGACTACAATCAGCCCCAGCATTTT. Protein product: CASSPWDYNQPQHF. The chain has TRBV7-2 and TRBJ1-5, with a tentative D call TRBD1 (5 bases). Per germline, CDR1 SGHTA and CDR2 FQGNSA. Between the trimmed V and J ends, which lost 5 bases and 3 bases, there was a span of 11 bases. CDR3 size: 14 residues.

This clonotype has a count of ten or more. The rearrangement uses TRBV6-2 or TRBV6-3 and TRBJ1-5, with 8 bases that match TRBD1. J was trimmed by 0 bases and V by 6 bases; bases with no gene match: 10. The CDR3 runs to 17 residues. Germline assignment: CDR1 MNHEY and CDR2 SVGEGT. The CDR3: CASRLDLGTGSNQPQHF. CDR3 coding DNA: TGTGCCAGCAGGCTAGACCTCGGGACAGGTAGCAATCAGCCCCAGCATTTT.

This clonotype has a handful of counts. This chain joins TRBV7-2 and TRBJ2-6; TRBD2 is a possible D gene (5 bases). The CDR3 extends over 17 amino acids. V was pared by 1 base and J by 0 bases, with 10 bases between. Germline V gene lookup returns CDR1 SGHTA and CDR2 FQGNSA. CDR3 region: CASSLVGLASGANVLTF. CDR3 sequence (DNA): TGTGCCAGCAGCTTAGTCGGACTGGCCTCTGGGGCCAACGTCCTGACTTTC.